Listed below are T cell receptor beta chains from one sample, sequenced in a study of patients and donors after allogeneic stem cell transplantation. MiXCR, run by TCRdb on the RT-PCR reads, gives a single entry per CDR3 protein. The sample lists a few hundred thousand distinct CDR3 sequences, 38% occurring once. The source material was blood, either unsorted or a sorted T cell fraction (not recorded which). The receptors stem from a human donor who was either an allogeneic HSCT recipient or a stem cell or donor lymphocyte infusion donor (not recorded which). It is not recorded whose cells these are; they may come from a transplant donor. Both conserved end residues are part of each CDR3. A D gene is named only where the DNA matches it firmly. A row's size may be missing; if present it is once, few, many or a size class.

-	TRBV4-3	TRBJ2-1	14	-	CASSQESQYNEQFF	TGCGCCAGCAGCCAAGAGTCACAGTACAATGAGCAGTTCTTC
-	TRBV28	TRBJ2-7	15	-	CASSENRVGSEEQYF	TGTGCCAGCAGTGAAAACAGGGTTGGATCGGAAGAGCAGTACTTC
-	TRBV20-1	TRBJ2-7	11	-	CRAQGFDEQYF	TGCAGGGCCCAGGGTTTCGACGAGCAGTACTTC
TRBD2	TRBV10-3	TRBJ2-7	15	few	CAISLGGGPSYEQYF	TGTGCCATCAGTTTAGGCGGGGGGCCCTCCTACGAGCAGTACTTC
-	TRBV29-1	TRBJ1-1	13	-	CSVEARGNTEAFF	TGCAGCGTTGAAGCTCGAGGGAACACTGAAGCTTTCTTT
TRBD1	TRBV5-1	TRBJ1-6	14	-	CASSLGQRSSPLHF	TGCGCCAGCAGCCTGGGACAGAGGTCTTCACCCCTCCACTTT
TRBD1	TRBV9	TRBJ2-7	15	few	CASSTAPGTGYEQYF	TGTGCCAGCAGCACTGCTCCCGGGACAGGGTACGAGCAGTACTTC
TRBD1	TRBV5-5	TRBJ1-4	15	-	CASSRQGVADEKLFF	TGTGCCAGCAGCAGACAGGGAGTTGCGGATGAAAAACTGTTTTTT
-	TRBV5-1	TRBJ2-1	16	-	CASSLGPPVTYNEQFF	TGCGCCAGCAGCTTGGGCCCCCCGGTAACCTACAATGAGCAGTTCTTC
-	TRBV6-5	TRBJ1-2	13	-	CASPGPINYGYTF	TGTGCCAGCCCGGGGCCAATTAACTATGGCTACACCTTC
-	TRBV6-6	TRBJ1-4	12	few	CASSYSDQKLFF	TGTGCCAGCAGTTACTCCGATCAAAAACTGTTTTTT
-	TRBV11-2	TRBJ2-5	14	-	CASSLRSTWETQYF	TGTGCCAGCAGCTTAAGGAGCACGTGGGAGACCCAGTACTTC
TRBD1	TRBV12-3/TRBV12-4	TRBJ1-2	14	-	CASSSQGGDYGYTF	TGTGCCAGCAGTTCACAGGGGGGAGACTATGGCTACACCTTC
TRBD1	TRBV5-1	TRBJ2-2	17	-	CASTRGITGASTGELFF	TGCGCCAGCACCAGAGGGATAACAGGGGCGAGCACCGGGGAGCTGTTTTTT
-	TRBV12-3/TRBV12-4	TRBJ1-5	12	-	CASTMDNQPQHF	TGTGCCAGCACCATGGACAATCAGCCCCAGCATTTT
-	TRBV12-3/TRBV12-4	TRBJ1-5	17	few	CASSLGAGLYSNQPQHF	TGTGCCAGCAGTTTAGGGGCAGGACTCTATAGCAATCAGCCCCAGCATTTT
-	TRBV29-1	TRBJ1-2	13	few	CSVGQVYNYGYTF	TGCAGCGTTGGACAGGTCTATAACTATGGCTACACCTTC
-	TRBV29-1	TRBJ2-7	13	-	CSVELEGVHEQYF	TGCAGCGTTGAACTGGAGGGCGTGCACGAGCAGTACTTC
-	TRBV5-5	TRBJ1-1	15	few	CASSRQQSAGTEAFF	TGTGCCAGCAGCCGACAGCAAAGCGCGGGGACTGAAGCTTTCTTT
-	TRBV7-3	TRBJ1-2	14	-	CASSLAPGFYGYTF	TGTGCCAGCAGCTTAGCCCCAGGGTTCTATGGCTACACCTTC
-	TRBV28	TRBJ2-4	17	-	CASSLSRDKRPDGIQYF	TGTGCCAGCAGCCTAAGCCGGGACAAAAGGCCAGATGGCATTCAGTACTTC
-	TRBV28	TRBJ1-5	14	few	CASSKGGSNQPQHF	TGTGCCAGCAGCAAGGGGGGGAGCAATCAGCCCCAGCATTTT
-	TRBV2	TRBJ2-7	13	-	CAMRTVSSYEQYF	TGTGCCATGAGGACAGTAAGCTCCTACGAGCAGTACTTC
-	TRBV4-1	TRBJ1-2	12	few	CASSQDWSGYTF	TGCGCCAGCAGCCAAGATTGGAGTGGCTACACCTTC
TRBD1	TRBV20-1	TRBJ2-7	13	-	CSAPGTAPREQYF	TGCAGTGCTCCCGGGACAGCACCTCGGGAGCAGTACTTC
TRBD1	TRBV12-3/TRBV12-4	TRBJ2-3	12	-	CASGTVTDTQYF	TGTGCCAGCGGGACAGTCACAGATACGCAGTATTTT
-	TRBV7-9	TRBJ1-1	16	-	CASSLALGGPNTEAFF	TGTGCCAGCAGCTTAGCGCTGGGGGGACCGAACACTGAAGCTTTCTTT
TRBD1	TRBV2	TRBJ1-5	16	few	CASKKGGSTGDQPQHF	TGTGCCAGCAAGAAGGGGGGATCGACAGGGGACCAGCCCCAGCATTTT
TRBD1	TRBV12-3/TRBV12-4	TRBJ1-5	16	-	CASSPSGTGQNQPQHF	TGTGCCAGCAGTCCCAGCGGGACAGGACAAAATCAGCCCCAGCATTTT
-	TRBV27	TRBJ2-7	14	few	CASTKPGTFREQYF	TGTGCCAGCACCAAACCCGGGACCTTTAGGGAGCAGTACTTC
TRBD2	TRBV20-1	TRBJ2-3	13	-	CSASAGGKDTQYF	TGCAGTGCTAGTGCGGGGGGAAAAGATACGCAGTATTTT
-	TRBV12-3/TRBV12-4	TRBJ2-3	11	few	CASSFSDTQYF	TGTGCCAGCAGTTTTTCAGATACGCAGTATTTT
TRBD1	TRBV3-1	TRBJ1-6	15	-	CASSQEGAFNSPLHF	TGTGCCAGCAGCCAGGAGGGGGCGTTCAATTCACCCCTCCACTTT
-	TRBV4-3	TRBJ1-4	17	-	CASSQDFGTSGNEKLFF	TGCGCCAGCAGCCAAGATTTCGGAACCTCGGGTAATGAAAAACTGTTTTTT
-	TRBV12-3/TRBV12-4	TRBJ1-5	13	-	CASSRSLNQPQHF	TGTGCCAGCAGTCGGTCCCTGAATCAGCCCCAGCATTTT
TRBD1	TRBV7-9	TRBJ2-2	14	-	CASSATGDTGELFF	TGTGCCAGCAGCGCCACAGGGGACACCGGGGAGCTGTTTTTT
-	TRBV5-4	TRBJ2-5	14	-	CASSSRAPGGTQYF	TGTGCCAGCAGCTCCCGGGCCCCAGGAGGGACCCAGTACTTC
-	TRBV20-1	TRBJ1-5	14	many	CSARGLTSNQPQHF	TGCAGTGCTAGGGGACTGACCTCTAATCAGCCCCAGCATTTT
TRBD1	TRBV3-1	TRBJ1-2	16	-	CASSQGTGGPDYGYTF	TGTGCCAGCAGCCAAGGGACAGGGGGCCCCGACTATGGCTACACCTTC
-	TRBV29-1	TRBJ1-1	13	-	CSVIRPLNTEAFF	TGCAGCGTTATCAGGCCCTTAAACACTGAAGCTTTCTTT
TRBD1	TRBV5-6	TRBJ2-3	16	few	CASSGPDREKADTQYF	TGTGCCAGCAGCGGACCGGACAGGGAAAAGGCAGATACGCAGTATTTT
TRBD1	TRBV7-6	TRBJ1-1	17	-	CASSSRTGKRLNTEAFF	TGTGCCAGCAGCTCACGGACAGGCAAAAGACTGAACACTGAAGCTTTCTTT
-	TRBV9	TRBJ2-1	16	-	CASSANGTPTVDEQFF	TGTGCCAGCAGCGCAAACGGGACTCCAACGGTCGATGAGCAGTTCTTC
-	TRBV5-1	TRBJ2-3	15	-	CASSLDGTSTDTQYF	TGCGCCAGCAGCTTGGATGGGACTAGCACAGATACGCAGTATTTT
-	TRBV29-1	TRBJ1-2	13	-	CSVDGGPNYGYTF	TGCAGCGTTGACGGGGGGCCTAACTATGGCTACACCTTC
-	TRBV28	TRBJ2-5	15	few	CASSFRGAEMGTQYF	TGTGCCAGCAGTTTTAGGGGGGCAGAGATGGGGACCCAGTACTTC
TRBD1	TRBV12-3/TRBV12-4	TRBJ1-2	15	many	CASSLEGTGIYGYTF	TGTGCCAGCAGTTTAGAGGGGACAGGGATCTATGGCTACACCTTC
-	TRBV28	TRBJ1-3	12	few	CASSLLMNTIYF	TGTGCCAGCAGTCTCCTCATGAACACCATATATTTT
-	TRBV7-2	TRBJ1-5	12	-	CASSLFWGPQHF	TGTGCCAGCAGCTTATTCTGGGGGCCCCAGCATTTT
TRBD2	TRBV20-1	TRBJ2-7	13	-	CSSKRGIPYEQYF	TGCAGTTCTAAGCGGGGGATCCCCTACGAGCAGTACTTC
-	TRBV6-5	TRBJ1-2	15	-	CASSYVERGRGGYTF	TGTGCCAGCAGTTACGTAGAACGGGGGCGAGGTGGCTACACCTTC